One sample yielded the 21 T cell receptor beta chains listed below, sequenced in a study of T cell responses to AZD1222 COVID-19 vaccine. This table comes from immunoSEQ multiplex PCR, and its TCRdb copy is limited to in-frame clones, with some not included. The sample lists roughly 150,000 clones, around 90% occurring once. The source material was peripheral blood, sampled 28 days after the second AZD1222 dose. Every receptor here comes from an adult who received the AZD1222 COVID-19 vaccine.

The rearrangement uses TRBV5-5 and TRBJ1-5; 7 bases line up with TRBD1. CDR3 length equals 19 residues. The germline V gene has CDR1 SGHKS and CDR2 YYEKEE (reference sequence). The V and J ends lost 2 bases and 4 bases, in that order; junction bases with no gene match: 18. CDR3 bases: TGTGCCAGCAGCTTTTCCGGGACAGAACAACTTTGGGGGAATCAGCCCCAGCATTTT. Amino acids: CASSFSGTEQLWGNQPQHF.

CDR3 in DNA: TGTGCCAGCCGAGGGTGGGGCAGGGGCAATGAGCAGTTCTTC. Translating gives CASRGWGRGNEQFF. The chain combines TRBV7-9 with TRBJ2-1; weak D call: TRBD1 (6 bases). This CDR3 has 14 amino acids. Trimming removed 8 bases from V and 6 bases from J, with 17 bases in between. Germline CDR1 and CDR2: SEHNR and FQNEAQ (reference sequence).

This clone was seen a single time. The rearrangement uses TRBV6-5 and TRBJ1-1; tentative D call: TRBD1 (6 bases). In germline, CDR1 is MNHEY, CDR2 SVGAGI. The CDR3 is 15 residues long. Trimming removed 6 bases at V and 7 bases at J, with 21 bases between. The CDR3 sequence: CASRETAGTPIEAFF. The CDR3 DNA is TGTGCCAGCAGGGAGACAGCCGGGACACCTATTGAAGCTTTCTTT.

The V and J genes are TRBV10-3 and TRBJ1-5; D may be TRBD1 (5 bases). The V and J ends lost 10 bases and 5 bases respectively, with 15 bases between them. Germline V gene sequence: CDR1 ENHRY, CDR2 SYGVKD. The length of the CDR3 is 13 residues. The CDR3 spells CATNVGDHQPQHF. The CDR3 DNA sequence: TGTGCCACCAACGTAGGGGACCATCAGCCCCAGCATTTT.

This chain connects TRBV7-2 to TRBJ1-5; D gene uncertain. V was trimmed by 5 bases and J by 1 base, leaving 9 bases between them. CDR1 SGHTA and CDR2 FQGNSA come from the germline V gene. This CDR3 has 14 amino acids. For the CDR3, the DNA is TGTGCCAGCAGCCCAGGCGTCAGCAATCAGCCCCAGCATTTT. It codes for CASSPGVSNQPQHF.

The CDR3 sequence: CASSTAGVTEAFF. CDR3 in DNA: TGTGCCAGCAGCACCGCCGGTGTTACTGAAGCTTTCTTT. The V call is TRBV12-3 or TRBV12-4, the J call TRBJ1-1; no firm D call. The CDR3 extends over 13 amino acids. Trimming cost V 6 bases and J 5 bases, with 13 bases left between them.

The CDR3 DNA reads TGTGCCAGCAGCCCCTCCGGACAGGGGAACACTGAAGCTTTCTTT. Translated, it gives CASSPSGQGNTEAFF. This chain uses TRBV7-8 with TRBJ1-1, with TRBD1 matching 8 bases. Trimming at V came to 5 bases and at J to 1 base, leaving 6 bases not matched to a gene. The CDR3 is made up of 15 amino acids. The germline CDR1 and CDR2 sequences are SGHVS and FQNEAQ.

As DNA, the CDR3 is TGTGCCAGCAGCAACCTGGGACAGGGCGGGCGTGGCTACACCTTC. This sequence encodes CASSNLGQGGRGYTF. The rearrangement links TRBV9 to TRBJ1-2, with 9 bases fitting TRBD1. This CDR3 comprises 15 residues. Germline V gene data show CDR1 as SGDLS and CDR2 as YYNGEE. V gave up 4 bases and J gave up 7 bases; unmatched junction bases: 11.

The chain is built from TRBV7-2 and TRBJ1-1, with TRBD1 as a possible D gene (5 bases). The germline V and J ends were trimmed by 3 bases and 10 bases, with 15 bases remaining between them. Germline lookup yields CDR1 SGHTA and CDR2 FQGNSA. CDR3 size: 13 residues. The chain's CDR3 is CASSFRGFRGAFF. CDR3 nucleotides: TGTGCCAGCAGCTTCCGGGGCTTCCGAGGAGCTTTCTTT.

This clone has only a few counts. The chain uses TRBV7-3 and TRBJ2-2; no clear D. The CDR3 contains 14 residues. Between the trimmed V and J ends, which lost 8 bases and 4 bases, there was a span of 14 bases. Germline assignment: CDR1 SGHTA and CDR2 FQGTGA. CDR3 coding DNA: TGTGCCAGCTCCCAGAGCTCCCTCACCGGGGAGCTGTTTTTT. Residues: CASSQSSLTGELFF.

This clone was found a few times. V usage is TRBV2 and J usage is TRBJ1-1, with D unclear. The CDR3 consists of 11 residues. V lost 6 bases and J lost 3, with 5 bases in between. In germline, CDR1 is SNHLY, CDR2 FYNNEI. This chain's CDR3 is CASRRDTEAFF. CDR3 nucleotides: TGTGCCAGCAGGAGGGACACTGAAGCTTTCTTT. Full variable domain (remainder filled in from reference TRBV2 and TRBJ1-1): EPEVTQTPSHQVTQMGQEVILRCVPISNHLYFYWYRQILGQKVEFLVSFYNNEISEKSEIFDDQFSVERPDGSNFTLKIRSTKLEDSAMYFCASRRDTEAFFGQGTRLTVV.

This clone showed up just a few times. The J gene is TRBJ1-1, the V gene TRBV28, with TRBD1 matching 7 bases. The V segment lost 6 bases and the J segment 5 bases; nucleotides outside the gene matches: 3. The CDR3 runs 12 residues. Per the germline V gene, CDR1 is MDHEN and CDR2 is SYDVKM. CDR3 sequence: CASRKGATEAFF. DNA of the CDR3: TGTGCCAGCAGGAAGGGGGCAACTGAAGCTTTCTTT.

The rearrangement joins TRBV3-1 (or the pseudogene TRBV3-2) to TRBJ1-1, with D perhaps TRBD1 (5 bases). The CDR3 sequence is 13 residues long. Deletions cut 0 bases from V and 4 bases from J, with 6 bases between. CDR1 is LGHDT, CDR2 YNNKEL, per germline (reference sequence). CDR3 sequence (DNA): TGTGCCAGCAGCCAAGACCAGGGCACTGAAGCTTTCTTT. This codes for CASSQDQGTEAFF.

The chain employs TRBV7-6 and TRBJ2-7; the match to TRBD2 covers 7 bases. The junction had 6 bases not matched to a gene; V was cut back by 4 bases and J by 3 bases. CDR3 size: 14 residues. CDR1 SGHVS and CDR2 FNYEAQ come from the germline V gene. CDR3: CASSSRGGSYEQYF. Here the CDR3 DNA reads TGTGCCAGCAGCTCCCGGGGCGGGAGCTACGAGCAGTACTTC. Full variable domain (outside the CDR3, taken from reference TRBV7-6 and TRBJ2-7): GAGVSQSPRYKVTKRGQDVALRCDPISGHVSLYWYRQALGQGPEFLTYFNYEAQQDKSGLPNDRFSAERPEGSISTLTIQRTEQRDSAMYRCASSSRGGSYEQYFGPGTRLTVT.

This clone was seen a few times. V is TRBV2 and J is TRBJ1-5; D gene uncertain. The CDR3 extends over 15 amino acids. CDR1 is SNHLY and CDR2 is FYNNEI in the germline V gene. V lost 7 bases and J 2 bases, leaving 15 bases between the germline ends. CDR3 sequence (DNA): TGTGCCAGCACCCTGTGGGAAAACGGCAATCAGCCCCAGCATTTT. As protein: CASTLWENGNQPQHF.

This clone was counted a few times. The V call is TRBV19, the J call TRBJ2-2, with D perhaps TRBD1 (6 bases). V shed 1 base and J shed 4 bases, with 10 bases lying between them. The CDR3 covers 15 residues. The germline CDR1 and CDR2 sequences are LNHDA and SQIVND (reference sequence). DNA of the CDR3: TGTGCCAGTAGTATAGGGACAGCTAGCACCGGGGAGCTGTTTTTT. The encoded protein is CASSIGTASTGELFF.

The chain combines TRBV21-1 with TRBJ1-5. TRBV21-1 is listed as a pseudogene. There are 16 residues in the CDR3. CDR3 amino acids: CASSSQPDYSNQPQHF. The CDR3 DNA reads TGTGCCAGCAGCAGCCAACCCGACTATAGCAATCAGCCCCAGCATTTT.

This clone has only one observation. V and J are TRBV5-5 and TRBJ2-3, with 11 nucleotides matching TRBD2. V shed 0 bases, J shed 3 bases, and the junction held 6 bases outside the gene matches. Germline assignment: CDR1 SGHKS and CDR2 YYEKEE (reference sequence). The CDR3 loop spans 17 amino acids. The CDR3 protein is CASSLEASGGFTDTQYF. In nucleotides, the CDR3 is TGTGCCAGCAGCTTGGAGGCTAGCGGGGGGTTTACAGATACGCAGTATTTT.

The chain uses TRBV2 and TRBJ1-5; no clear D gene. CDR3 length: 13 amino acids. Germline values: CDR1 SNHLY, CDR2 FYNNEI. V lost 3 bases and J lost 1, with 4 bases in between. The CDR3 DNA reads TGTGCCAGCAGTGACCAGAGCAATCAGCCCCAGCATTTT. The encoded protein is CASSDQSNQPQHF.

J is TRBJ1-1 and V is TRBV6-5; no clear D gene. V dropped 4 bases and J dropped 11 bases, with 20 bases sitting between them. This CDR3 has 14 amino acids. In germline, CDR1 is MNHEY, CDR2 SVGAGI. CDR3 nucleotides: TGTGCCAGCAGTTTTGCGGACGAGGGTGGTAGGGCTTTCTTT. This translates into CASSFADEGGRAFF.

The J gene is TRBJ2-1, the V gene TRBV4-1, with TRBD2 matching 7 bases. Germline CDR1 MGHRA, CDR2 YSYEKL. CDR3 size: 17 residues. The ends lost 0 bases at V and 5 bases at J; junction bases unmatched: 10. The CDR3 nucleotides read TGCGCCAGCAGCCAAGATTGGGGGGGATACCAAAACAATGAGCAGTTCTTC. It translates to CASSQDWGGYQNNEQFF.